The T cell receptor (beta chain) under discussion was sequenced for a study of blood T cell repertoires in COVID-19. Overall study: Samples representing acute and convalescent COVID-19 were sourced from the United States, Italy and Spain. Sample material is recorded as cDNA or gDNA derived from T cells, B-cell-depleted T cells, or PBMCs.

Authors' methods: It was from reference gene primer amplification that nucleated cell counts were estimated. Only in-frame clones appear in the TCRdb table, and some are missing; sequencing was by immunoSEQ multiplex PCR. V, J and clone size are taken as reported in that table, and D and trimming were inferred from the DNA itself. In the table there are more than 80,000 clones, over 70% of which are singletons. The CDR3 is 16 residues long. Germline lookup yields CDR1 SGHDT and CDR2 YYEEEE. Trimming left V 4 bases short and J 1 base short, with 17 bases between. This clone was detected once. The chain recombines TRBV5-6 with TRBJ1-1; no reliable D call. The clonotype was recovered from a woman older than 75 with active or convalescent COVID-19. The source material was peripheral blood. The CDR3 DNA reads TGTGCCAGCAGCCACCCCGGCGGGCAGAGGAACACTGAAGCTTTCTTT. This gives the protein CASSHPGGQRNTEAFF. The variable domain in full, completed from reference TRBV5-6 and TRBJ1-1, reads DAGVTQSPTHLIKTRGQQVTLRCSPKSGHDTVSWYQQALGQGPQFIFQYYEEEERQRGNFPDRFSGHQFPNYSSELNVNALLLGDSALYLCASSHPGGQRNTEAFFGQGTRLTVV.